This entry features one T cell receptor (beta chain) sequence. Its antigen is currently not known. No quality values exist for individual bases; no much larger clone is one base distant. The sample is drawn from a study of cytomegalovirus exposure and HLA in healthy donors (dated 2017 in TCRdb). As for the study more broadly: In an earlier analysis of approximately 500 of the donors, around 300 Gb of sequence data and 100 million or so unique TCR beta sequences from 150 million to 200 million T cells were reported. An early release covering roughly 640 HLA-typed donors comprised roughly 300 gigabases of sequencing data and around 80 million unique TCR sequences. Of the 350 to 400 genotyped donors, approximately 83% fell in the genetic ancestry cluster associated with self-reported Caucasian donors. The aim of the study was to test whether cataloging public T cell receptors could identify signatures of past pathogen exposure. The study used immunosequencing to profile the T cell repertoires of approximately 650 subjects and linked those repertoires to cytomegalovirus serostatus. A separate validation cohort of roughly 130 different subjects was used in addition to the roughly 700-subject first cohort. The study combined high-throughput TCR immunosequencing, statistical association of individual TCRs with disease status, and machine learning to predict cytomegalovirus infection status. A later analysis re-examined previously published TCR beta repertoires from over 500 donors and added high-resolution HLA genotyping to investigate patterns of TCR occurrence. Rather than drawing on any new phenotypic data, the later analysis identified candidate immune exposures from TCR beta sequences and the way those sequences occurred across donors. In an earlier analysis of roughly 540 of the donors, high-throughput TCR beta sequencing was used to judge whether each TCR beta V gene segment behaved as functional or pseudogenic. Donor age, sex, ethnicity and CMV serostatus were compiled alongside the repertoire data. Genome-wide SNP genotypes for about 65% of the roughly 670 donors were used in a later genetic analysis, which treated that subset as a discovery cohort. Every discovery cohort repertoire had been produced on one sequencing platform. HLA typing covered class I and class II loci at four-digit resolution. Typing coverage differed by locus: A, B, C, DRB1 and DQB1 were typed in about 620-640 donors, DQA1 in about 550, DPA1 in 600 to 610, and DPB1 in approximately 450. Roughly 5 DR-DQ haplotypes were handled as single units for association and clustering, since linkage in the cohort was strong. Across approximately 420 genotyped donors of the cohort, an average of roughly 250,000 unique TCR beta nucleotide sequences per donor were sequenced, and roughly a sixth of those sequences were non-productive. Beyond this particular receptor, the publication reports: In both the original and validation cohorts, the classifier was reported to diagnose cytomegalovirus status with high specificity and sensitivity. At a false discovery rate of 0.05, a later analysis linked about 16,000 TCR beta sequences to specific HLA alleles. In a later analysis, most CMV-associated TCR beta chains were found to appear HLA-restricted, with HLA associations seemingly driven largely by CMV exposure. Because counts were too low, 15 or so rarely observed V segments, including chromosome 9 orphons, were excluded from the earlier analysis of around 640 of the donors. A later analysis reported that several top co-occurrence clusters appeared linked to parvovirus B19, influenza, CMV and Epstein-Barr virus. Because some donors lacked HLA typing at each locus, the association tests relied only on the typed subset. A further reported finding was that TCR beta sequences accurately predicted the HLA-A and HLA-B alleles for most subjects in the first cohort. In vitro tests confirmed that a few of the cytomegalovirus-associated TCR beta chains recognize cytomegalovirus antigens. Compared with equally common non-associated chains, HLA-associated TCR beta chains in a later analysis were more clonally expanded and had lower generation probabilities. Because the 87-base-pair reads could not distinguish some IMGT-functional V segments, including TRBV6-2 and TRBV6-3, those segments were excluded. Compared with the approximately 710-donor mean, donors in an Asian-associated ancestry cluster had fewer N-insertions in productive TCRs, according to a later genetic analysis. According to a later analysis, TCR association rates differed among HLA loci, with DRB1 alleles showing the most associated TCRs and HLA-C alleles showing the fewest. Most TCR sequences were seen in very few donors, while some public TCRs were found in many individuals. Sequencing depth was assumed to be roughly uniform across donors in the presence/absence analyses, though that assumption may not hold. The only immune exposure information available for the cohort was CMV serostatus. A cluster of highly shared sequence variants was judged likely to represent a technical artifact of the sequencing pipeline. The study gave a list of 150 to 200 TCR beta chains associated with cytomegalovirus. When HLA alleles, especially DR and DQ, strongly co-occurred, TCR associations were difficult to assign to individual alleles. A later genetic analysis associated a missense DCLRE1C variant with V-gene and J-gene trimming of TCR beta chains, and an independent cohort replicated the association. Correlated functional status among segregating V segments might reflect linkage disequilibrium, but an unknown experimental factor could not be ruled out. An earlier analysis of 587 of the donors showed that most TCR beta V segments appeared in productive rearrangements either about 90% or about 30% of the time, which broadly matched IMGT annotations. Only TCR beta chains were sequenced in this cohort, and the absence of alpha or paired-chain data limited detectable features. The authors suggested that the approach could potentially be generalized to other disease states and immunological phenotypes.

In total, more than 500 healthy bone marrow donors made up the cohort. All cohort members were sampled while nominally healthy, although unrecorded immune exposures were likely present. Of the 650 to 700 cohort members, 289 had positive CMV serostatus and 350 to 450 had negative CMV serostatus, and CMV serostatus was not recorded for the donor. Every donor gave a peripheral blood sample, and the peripheral blood mononuclear cells from that sample were used for TCR beta sequencing. The Qiagen DNeasy Blood Extraction Kit was used to extract genomic DNA from the blood cell samples. From the cysteine up to the phenylalanine, the CDR3 has a length of 14 residues. Only the CDR3 part of the read is kept: 42 bases, read in frame from the first base. The germline V and J ends show losses of 1 base and 7 bases respectively, and no gene match explains 3 bases of the junction. CDR1 SGHAT and CDR2 FQNNGV were looked up in the germline V gene.

Library prep was done by the immunoSEQ multiplex PCR assay. For the multiplex PCR, a mixture combining 60 forward primers for TCR Vbeta segments and 13 reverse primers for TCR Jbeta segments was used. The CDR3 region of rearranged TCR beta genes was amplified from genomic DNA with a multiplex PCR assay. The amplified TCR beta libraries were sequenced on the Illumina HiSeq System as 87-base-pair reads. Per the source publication's procedure: A later analysis counted approximately 76 million unique TCR beta chains across the 500 to 850 repertoires, and roughly 10 million of these chains were shared by at least two donors. Raw reads were error-corrected and collapsed into unique sequences by a nearest-neighbor algorithm in which closely related sequences were merged to remove PCR and sequencing errors. CDR3 sequences were aligned to IMGT reference sequences to assign V, D and J gene segments. Each retained sequence needed at least a six-nucleotide match to both a V gene segment and a J gene segment. A rearrangement was called productive if the CDR3 had no stop codons and remained in frame with V and J, and every other rearrangement was called non-productive. Following IMGT convention, CDR3 was defined as the stretch from the second conserved V-encoded cysteine to the conserved J-encoded phenylalanine. The earlier analysis of 500 to 600 of the donors excluded sequences that lacked an unambiguous match to a single V gene segment. An earlier analysis of about 600 of the donors called V segments functional above 56.7% productive rearrangements and segregating when the between-donor standard deviation exceeded 5%. A statistical classification framework was built to diagnose cytomegalovirus status from the catalog of TCR beta chain sequences. V and J gene assignment, in a later analysis, came from comparing TCR nucleotide sequences with IMGT/GENE-DB human TR gene sequences. In a later analysis, CDR3 sequences and most-parsimonious VDJ recombination scenarios were assigned using the TCRdist pipeline. In a later analysis, each TCR beta chain was defined by its CDR3 amino acid sequence together with its V-gene family, and reads without a unique V-gene family were excluded. As a way to deal with suspected cross-contamination and a sequencing artifact, a later analysis dropped hundreds of nucleotide sequences that were highly shared and had low generation probability. In a later analysis, a clonal expansion index was calculated for each public chain from normalized within-repertoire ranks of inferred template counts. In a later analysis, generation probabilities were computed with a VDJ recombination model fitted to out-of-frame rearrangements, and the resulting probabilities were checked against IGoR. Hypergeometric tests were used in a later analysis to score TCR-TCR, TCR-HLA and TCR-CMV co-occurrence, with a repertoire-size bias correction applied to the TCR pairs. In a later analysis, false discovery rates were estimated by permuting HLA or CMV assignments 20 times. In a later analysis, co-occurring TCRs were grouped with DBSCAN, and TCRdist sequence similarity was added when clustering was performed within HLA-allele-positive subsets. For co-occurrence clustering, repertoires with fewer than 30,000 or more than 120,000 public chains were excluded, along with about five repertoires with anomalous nucleotide sharing. Held by TCRdb, this immuneACCESS table contains in-frame sequences only and omits some clones. Under half of the omission traces to an unresolved V gene where checked; the cause of the rest is unknown. V, J and clone size derive from that table, while D and trimming were established from the DNA sequence. The sample table contains about 110,000 clones; only one count was recorded for approximately 80% of them. The top ten clones comprise 3.5% to 4% of the sample.

The sequencing sample was made of PBMCs. The sequence was obtained from a human donor in good health. Rearrangement joined TRBV11-2 to TRBJ2-1; 8 middle bases align to TRBD2. The CDR3 region has the sequence CASSLGPGGNEQFF. The DNA sequence follows: TGTGCCAGCAGCTTAGGCCCGGGGGGGAATGAGCAGTTCTTC.